This T cell receptor beta chain was captured by sequencing in a study of blood T cells in healthy people across ages. In the case of this clonotype: The antigen is undetermined.

V was trimmed by 6 bases and J by 1 base, leaving 7 bases between them. The CDR3 length is 14 residues. Germline-derived CDR1 and CDR2 are MNHNS and SASEGT. It was 9.5 to 10 milliliters of peripheral blood that were drawn from each donor. A second 7 to 11 cycle PCR used barcoded and J-beta primers. TCRdb itself ran the 5' RACE reads through MiXCR, one entry per CDR3 protein. Of 1.2 million to 1.5 million distinct CDR3 sequences in the sample, 42% were seen once. Study conclusions and caveats: Bulk PBMC profiling left naive and antigen-experienced comparisons inconclusive.

V usage is TRBV6-1 and J usage is TRBJ2-6; D gene ambiguous. This sequence originates from a woman between 18 and 29 years old in good health. The sequencing sample was made of blood. CDR3 sequence reads: CASRMGSGANVLTF. CDR3 coding DNA: TGTGCCAGCAGGATGGGTTCTGGGGCCAACGTCCTGACTTTC.